The sample holds one count of the clone carrying this T cell receptor beta chain. Profiled with immunoSEQ multiplex PCR; TCRdb holds only in-frame clones, not every one. The sample comprises 13,000 or so clones, about 75% of which are singletons, and approximately 15% rests with the top ten. The data originate from a study of OX40 agonist ivuxolimab in advanced cancers. V lost 3 bases and J lost 7, with 19 bases in between. CDR1 is PRHDT and CDR2 is FYEKMQ in the germline V gene (reference sequence). CDR3 size: 16 residues. The TCR originated in an adult with an advanced solid tumor such as melanoma, head and neck, liver or kidney cancer. The chain combines TRBV13 with TRBJ2-1; a weak D match, TRBD1 (6 bases). The specimen comprised CD4+ or CD8+ T cells sorted from blood, sampled in a trial of the OX40 agonist ivuxolimab. CDR3 nucleotide sequence: TGTGCCAGCAGCTTTATGTCTGAGGGGGATCGAAATGAGCAGTTCTTC. Amino acids: CASSFMSEGDRNEQFF.